The 32 T cell receptor beta chains in this list originate from one sample, sequenced in a study of T cell repertoires in cytomegalovirus infection. TCRdb re-derived calls from the reads in MiXCR, one entry per CDR3 protein. The sample has fewer than 550,000 distinct CDR3 sequences, approximately 32% seen once. Sequencing was carried out using PBMCs. The receptor set was obtained from a human donor in good health (CMV status not recorded). Some clones in this sample may be carry-over from other donors' samples.

The table lists this clonotype with a few counts. The chain is built from TRBV29-1 and TRBJ1-1, with D maybe TRBD1 (5 bases). This CDR3 is built from 13 residues. Trimming stripped 6 bases from V and 0 bases from J, with 11 bases between. The germline CDR1 and CDR2 sequences are SQVTM and ANQGSEA. CDR3: CSVWGELNTEAFF. Here the CDR3 DNA reads TGCAGCGTCTGGGGGGAGTTGAACACTGAAGCTTTCTTT.

This chain links TRBV5-4 with TRBJ1-2, with D unclear. CDR3 length: 13 amino acids. V lost 4 bases and J lost 6, with 13 bases in between. The germline V gene has CDR1 SGHNT and CDR2 YYREEE (reference sequence). CDR3 amino acids: CASSRWGGHGYTF. The CDR3, as DNA: TGTGCCAGCAGCCGATGGGGAGGCCATGGCTACACCTTC.

This clonotype showed up many times. The chain is built from TRBV7-2 and TRBJ1-3; D may be TRBD1 (5 bases). Trimming took off 5 bases at V and 2 bases at J, with 10 bases between the two ends. The V gene's germline CDR1 is SGHTA and CDR2 FQGNSA. The CDR3 loop spans 14 amino acids. The CDR3 protein is CASSRDRTGNTIYF. The CDR3 DNA follows: TGTGCCAGCAGCCGGGACCGTACTGGAAACACCATATATTTT.

The chain joins TRBV9 to TRBJ2-5; 10 bases fit TRBD2. Germline CDR1 reads SGDLS; CDR2 reads YYNGEE. Trimming at V came to 1 base and at J to 5 bases, leaving 5 bases not matched to a gene. The CDR3 consists of 15 residues. DNA of the CDR3: TGTGCCAGCAGCGTAAGCGGGGGGGCGGGGGAGACCCAGTACTTC. It is translated as CASSVSGGAGETQYF.

The chain uses TRBV6-1 and TRBJ2-4, with 9 bases matching TRBD1. V lost 6 bases to trimming and J lost 4 bases; unmatched junction nucleotides: 4. CDR1 is MNHNS and CDR2 is SASEGT in the germline V gene. This CDR3 spans 14 amino acids. The CDR3 nucleotides read TGTGCCAGCAGATCCGGACAGGGGAAAAACATTCAGTACTTC. Translation: CASRSGQGKNIQYF.

In this sample, this clonotype turned up many times. The DNA for the CDR3 is TGCAGTGCTAGACCCCCCTCCCTCTATGGCTACACCTTC. Residues: CSARPPSLYGYTF. This sequence joins TRBV20-1 and TRBJ1-2; D uncertain. The CDR3 covers 13 residues. The V end lost 2 bases, the J end lost 4 bases, and 11 bases lay between the germline ends. Germline V CDR1 and CDR2: DFQATT, SNEGSKA (reference sequence).

The chain has TRBV28 and TRBJ1-1, with D possibly matching TRBD1 (5 bases). The CDR3 has 14 amino acids. Germline CDR1 MDHEN, CDR2 SYDVKM. V was cut by 4 bases and J by 4 bases, with 13 bases left in between. DNA of the CDR3: TGTGCCAGCAGTTGGAGCCTGAGGGGCACTGAAGCTTTCTTT. Protein: CASSWSLRGTEAFF.

With regard to this clonotype: This may be a read error: a much more frequent sequence differs by one nucleotide. The DNA for the CDR3 is TGTGCCAGCGGCTTAGATCGAGCGGGAGCCTACAATGAGCAGTTCTTC. Translating it yields CASGLDRAGAYNEQFF. This chain connects TRBV7-8 to TRBJ2-1; TRBD2 aligns across 8 bases. This CDR3 is 16 amino acids long. Germline-derived CDR1 and CDR2 are SGHVS and FQNEAQ.

Ten or more counts support this clonotype. This rearrangement joins TRBV28 to TRBJ2-3, with 8 bases matching TRBD1. This CDR3 comprises 15 residues. V lost 6 bases to trimming and J lost 1 base; unmatched junction nucleotides: 6. The germline V gene encodes CDR1 MDHEN and CDR2 SYDVKM. The CDR3 region has the DNA TGTGCCAGCAGCTCAGGACAGGGCGGCACAGATACGCAGTATTTT. This gives the protein CASSSGQGGTDTQYF. Full variable domain (remainder filled in from reference TRBV28 and TRBJ2-3): DVKVTQSSRYLVKRTGEKVFLECVQDMDHENMFWYRQDPGLGLRLIYFSYDVKMKEKGDIPEGYSVSREKKERFSLILESASTNQTSMYLCASSSGQGGTDTQYFGPGTRLTVL.

This clonotype showed up just a few times. The chain joins TRBV6-2 or TRBV6-3 to TRBJ1-6; TRBD1 is a possible D gene (6 bases). Germline V gene data show CDR1 as MNHEY and CDR2 as SVGEGT. Trimming stripped 0 bases from V and 10 bases from J, with 13 bases between. CDR3 length equals 15 residues. CDR3 residues: CASSYSIQGNSPLHF. The CDR3 DNA reads as TGTGCCAGCAGTTACTCAATTCAGGGGAACTCACCCCTCCACTTT.

The table lists this clonotype with a few counts. V and J are TRBV19 and TRBJ2-5; D is perhaps TRBD1 (6 bases). The CDR3 totals 13 residues. Germline V gene data show CDR1 as LNHDA and CDR2 as SQIVND (reference sequence). The V end was cut by 4 bases, the J end by 5 bases, with 11 bases between. The CDR3 here is CASSSWGLETQYF. CDR3 nucleotide sequence: TGTGCCAGTAGTAGTTGGGGGCTGGAGACCCAGTACTTC. The variable domain in full, with the rest retrieved from reference TRBV19 and TRBJ2-5, is DGGITQSPKYLFRKEGQNVTLSCEQNLNHDAMYWYRQDPGQGLRLIYYSQIVNDFQKGDIAEGYSVSREKKESFPLTVTSAQKNPTAFYLCASSSWGLETQYFGPGTRLLVL.

This clonotype appeared many times. V gene TRBV7-2 combines with J gene TRBJ2-4; D is perhaps TRBD1 (5 bases). The CDR3 runs 15 residues. The V gene lost 4 bases and the J gene lost 1 base, with 11 bases spanning the gap. Germline V gives CDR1 SGHTA, CDR2 FQGNSA. The CDR3 spells CASSSEAGAKNIQYF. The CDR3 DNA is TGTGCCAGCAGCTCAGAGGCAGGGGCCAAAAACATTCAGTACTTC.

This clonotype was counted many times. The rearrangement joins TRBV19 to TRBJ1-1; D gene uncertain. V lost 7 bases, J lost 0 bases, and 12 bases lay in between. The germline gives CDR1 LNHDA, CDR2 SQIVND (reference sequence). The CDR3 spans 14 residues. The DNA for the CDR3 is TGTGCCAGTACCCGGGATAGGGTGAACACTGAAGCTTTCTTT. It encodes CASTRDRVNTEAFF. The full variable domain, rest sourced from reference TRBV19 and TRBJ1-1, is DGGITQSPKYLFRKEGQNVTLSCEQNLNHDAMYWYRQDPGQGLRLIYYSQIVNDFQKGDIAEGYSVSREKKESFPLTVTSAQKNPTAFYLCASTRDRVNTEAFFGQGTRLTVV.

For this clonotype: A much larger clone is a single base away; this may be a read error. The chain uses TRBV7-8 and TRBJ2-7, with D hard to call. V was pared by 0 bases and J by 3 bases, with 6 bases between. Germline CDR1 is SGHVS and CDR2 is FQNEAQ. The CDR3 is 13 amino acids. The chain's CDR3 is CASSLALDYEQYF. CDR3 DNA sequence: TGTGCCAGCAGCTTAGCGCTGGACTACGAGCAGTACTTC. The full variable domain, completed using reference TRBV7-8 and TRBJ2-7, is GAGVSQSPRYKVAKRGQDVALRCDPISGHVSLFWYQQALGQGPEFLTYFQNEAQLDKSGLPSDRFFAERPEGSVSTLKIQRTQQEDSAVYLCASSLALDYEQYFGPGTRLTVT.

The gene calls are TRBV23-1 and TRBJ2-3, with 8 bases identical to TRBD1. TRBV23-1 is an ORF, and what it does is uncertain. V lost 6 bases and J lost 0; bases outside the gene matches: 11. This CDR3 comprises 17 residues. This CDR3 is CASSQHATGASTDTQYF. As DNA, the CDR3 is TGCGCCAGCAGCCAACATGCGACAGGGGCTAGCACAGATACGCAGTATTTT.

This clonotype showed up just once. J is TRBJ1-2 and V is TRBV7-9; D unresolved. V was pared by 6 bases and J by 0 bases, with 11 bases between. The CDR3 runs 14 residues. Germline CDR1 and CDR2: SEHNR and FQNEAQ (reference sequence). The CDR3 DNA sequence: TGTGCCAGCAGGGGAAGCGAGACTAACTATGGCTACACCTTC. Amino acid sequence: CASRGSETNYGYTF.

The V gene is TRBV20-1, the J gene TRBJ1-5, with TRBD1 identical over 9 bases. Germline CDR1 and CDR2: DFQATT and SNEGSKA (reference sequence). After removal of 7 bases from V and 5 bases from J, the junction contained 3 bases not matched to a gene. CDR3 size: 12 residues. CDR3 sequence reads: CSGRQGDQPQHF. In DNA, the CDR3 is TGCAGTGGTCGACAGGGGGATCAGCCCCAGCATTTT.

This clonotype has ten or more counts. The V and J genes are TRBV7-2 and TRBJ1-2; 7 nucleotides align to TRBD1. Trimming took 3 bases from V and 4 from J; bases not matched to a gene: 5. This CDR3 contains 14 residues. Germline V gives CDR1 SGHTA, CDR2 FQGNSA. The CDR3 spells CASSLQGQIYGYTF. DNA of the CDR3: TGTGCCAGCAGCTTGCAGGGACAGATCTATGGCTACACCTTC.

The rearrangement links TRBV29-1 to TRBJ2-5; 8 positions match TRBD2. Germline V gene data show CDR1 as SQVTM and CDR2 as ANQGSEA. The CDR3 length is 14 residues. The trim removed 1 base at V and 1 base at J, leaving 2 bases unmatched. This chain's CDR3 is CSVEAGLVQETQYF. The CDR3 DNA sequence: TGCAGCGTTGAAGCGGGACTAGTCCAAGAGACCCAGTACTTC.

The V and J genes are TRBV7-9 and TRBJ2-3, with D maybe TRBD2 (7 bases). CDR3 size: 16 residues. Germline V CDR1 and CDR2: SEHNR, FQNEAQ (reference sequence). Trimming pared 6 bases from V and 2 bases from J, leaving 18 bases between. The CDR3 loop reads CASRSSLRGLTDTQYF. CDR3 sequence (DNA): TGTGCCAGCAGATCCTCTTTGCGGGGGCTCACAGATACGCAGTATTTT.

This clonotype was seen a few times. In DNA form, the CDR3 reads TGTGCCAGCTCACCGGACGCAGGCGACGAAAAACTGTTTTTT. Amino acids: CASSPDAGDEKLFF. This rearrangement joins TRBV18 to TRBJ1-4; D not certain. The CDR3 extends over 14 amino acids. Germline V gene sequence: CDR1 KGHSH, CDR2 LQKENI. Trimming left V 3 bases short and J 8 bases short, with 13 bases between.

The genes are TRBV6-1 and TRBJ1-1; D possibly corresponds to TRBD1 (5 bases). The CDR3 length is 14 residues. Trimming took 1 base from V and 5 from J, leaving 11 bases between them. CDR1 and CDR2 from the germline V gene are MNHNS and SASEGT. The CDR3 DNA is TGTGCCAGCAGTGAAGGGGGCGCGAAAACTGAAGCTTTCTTT. It specifies CASSEGGAKTEAFF.

The chain employs TRBV20-1 and TRBJ2-7, with D perhaps assigned TRBD1 or TRBD2 (6 bases each). CDR3 length equals 15 residues. Trimming removed 3 bases from V and 2 bases from J, with 17 bases in between. Per germline, CDR1 DFQATT and CDR2 SNEGSKA (reference sequence). Here the CDR3 reads CSASSLGGITYEQYF. The DNA for the CDR3 is TGCAGTGCTAGTAGTTTAGGGGGGATAACCTACGAGCAGTACTTC.

This clonotype was seen a few times. This chain connects TRBV5-4 to TRBJ1-2, with 7 bases that match TRBD1. This CDR3 is built from 15 residues. The V gene end was trimmed by 4 bases and the J gene end by 7 bases; junction bases not matched to a gene: 13. CDR1 is SGHNT, CDR2 YYREEE, per germline (reference sequence). CDR3 protein: CASSAETGLGGGYTF. In DNA form, the CDR3 reads TGTGCCAGCAGCGCCGAGACAGGGCTTGGGGGTGGCTACACCTTC.

This clonotype was seen more than once but under ten times. V and J are TRBV6-2 or TRBV6-3 and TRBJ1-5; tentative D call: TRBD1 (5 bases). The CDR3 totals 14 residues. Trimming removed 6 bases at V and 0 bases at J, with 9 bases between. Germline CDR1 reads MNHEY; CDR2 reads SVGEGT. The CDR3 DNA follows: TGTGCCAGCAGGAGGGACTATAGCAATCAGCCCCAGCATTTT. Translation gives CASRRDYSNQPQHF.

This clonotype was seen ten or more times. This sequence joins TRBV19 and TRBJ1-2; D unresolved. V lost 3 bases and J lost 4, with 6 bases in between. The CDR3 loop spans 12 amino acids. Germline CDR1 is LNHDA and CDR2 is SQIVND (reference sequence). For the CDR3, the DNA is TGTGCCAGTAGTATGGATTTCTATGGCTACACCTTC. Its translation: CASSMDFYGYTF.

The CDR3 protein is CSVARGTGGWTEAFF. The CDR3 DNA is TGCAGCGTCGCACGGGGGACAGGGGGTTGGACTGAAGCTTTCTTT. This chain links TRBV29-1 with TRBJ1-1, with 11 bases fitting TRBD1. Germline trimming cut 6 bases from V and 5 bases from J; bases unmatched to any gene: 11. There are 15 residues in the CDR3. Germline lookup yields CDR1 SQVTM and CDR2 ANQGSEA.

The sample holds many counts of this clonotype. This sequence joins TRBV12-3 or TRBV12-4 and TRBJ2-5; TRBD1 might be the D (5 bases). The V and J ends lost 2 bases and 4 bases respectively, with 11 bases between them. The CDR3 is 14 residues long. The CDR3 here is CASSLLSQGETQYF. Written as DNA, the CDR3 is TGTGCCAGCAGTTTACTGTCGCAGGGAGAGACCCAGTACTTC.

Concerning this clonotype itself: This may be a read error: a much more frequent sequence differs by one nucleotide. In DNA, the CDR3 is TGTGCCAGCAGCTTAAGGACAGTAACTGAAGATTTCTTT. Encoded protein: CASSLRTVTEDFF. The V call is TRBV7-2, the J call TRBJ1-1; possible D gene TRBD1, 6 bases. This CDR3 has 13 amino acids. Germline V gene lookup returns CDR1 SGHTA and CDR2 FQGNSA.

The chain recombines TRBV7-9 with TRBJ2-7; 10 nucleotides agree with TRBD1. V trimming: 6 bases; J trimming: 0 bases; junction bases outside the gene matches: 11. Looked up from germline, CDR1 is SEHNR and CDR2 is FQNEAQ (reference sequence). This CDR3 is built from 17 residues. The CDR3 DNA is TGTGCCAGCAGTCGTTCACCCGGGACAGGGGACTCCTACGAGCAGTACTTC. Encoded protein: CASSRSPGTGDSYEQYF. The variable domain in full, with the rest retrieved from reference TRBV7-9 and TRBJ2-7, is DTGVSQNPRHKITKRGQNVTFRCDPISEHNRLYWYRQTLGQGPEFLTYFQNEAQLEKSRLLSDRFSAERPKGSFSTLEIQRTEQGDSAMYLCASSRSPGTGDSYEQYFGPGTRLTVT.

The rearrangement joins TRBV7-3 to TRBJ2-1, with D hard to call. The CDR3 sequence is 15 residues long. From germline, CDR1 is SGHTA and CDR2 FQGTGA. The ends were cut back, 0 bases at V and 3 bases at J, with 9 bases in the middle. The CDR3 sequence: CASSLTGSYYNEQFF. The CDR3 bases are TGTGCCAGCAGCTTAACAGGCAGCTACTACAATGAGCAGTTCTTC.

This clonotype was seen only a few times. The CDR3 here is CATSRDLAGYTF. Here the CDR3 DNA reads TGTGCCACCAGCAGAGATCTGGCTGGCTACACCTTC. This rearrangement joins TRBV15 to TRBJ1-2, with D uncertain. Trimming took off 0 bases at V and 7 bases at J, with 6 bases between the two ends. CDR1 is LNHNV and CDR2 is YYDKDF in the germline V gene (reference sequence). There are 12 residues in the CDR3.